This record covers a single TCR beta chain. Trimming left V 4 bases short and J 7 bases short, with 14 bases between. This CDR3 contains 13 residues. Germline assignment: CDR1 MNHEY and CDR2 SMNVEV (reference sequence). This sample is part of a study of blood T cells in healthy people across ages. A J-beta primer mix and a sample-barcoded 5' primer were used in a second PCR of about 7 to 12 cycles. Via MiXCR, TCRdb re-called the 5' RACE reads, giving one row per CDR3 protein. The data contain approximately 800,000 distinct CDR3 sequences, around 25% of them singletons. These data also formed part of another study, on T cells of mothers and their children.

Input material: blood. The clonotype was recovered from a boy aged 5 to 17 in good health. This chain links TRBV27 with TRBJ2-7; possible D gene TRBD2, 6 bases. Here the CDR3 reads CASSSQVRGEQYF. Here the CDR3 DNA reads TGTGCCAGCAGTTCCCAGGTACGGGGGGAGCAGTACTTC.